The next 26 T cell receptor beta chains were all read from a single sample in a study of identical twins. A single record per CDR3 protein comes from TCRdb applying MiXCR to the 5' RACE reads. Of more than 1.5 million distinct CDR3 sequences listed, around 29% are singletons. Source material: cord blood. These receptors came from a newborn girl in good health.

This clonotype was seen a few times. The chain combines TRBV3-1 with TRBJ2-3; 10 bases align to TRBD2. Germline V gives CDR1 LGHDT, CDR2 YNNKEL (reference sequence). Trimming cost V 4 bases and J 4 bases; bases outside gene matches: 8. The CDR3 is 16 residues long. CDR3 DNA sequence: TGTGCCAGCAGCCGGCTAGCGGGAGATGGTTCAGATACGCAGTATTTT. Translating it yields CASSRLAGDGSDTQYF.

The V and J genes are TRBV5-1 and TRBJ1-3, with D unresolved. The V gene lost 7 bases and the J gene lost 5 bases, with 19 bases spanning the gap. From germline, CDR1 is SGHRS and CDR2 YFSETQ. This CDR3 contains 15 residues. The CDR3 nucleotides are TGCGCCAGCGCGCCGTTGGAGCCAACTCGAAACACCATATATTTT. It yields the protein CASAPLEPTRNTIYF.

This clonotype was picked up one time. One junction end does not reproduce the germline sequence, and a read error may be involved. The gene calls are TRBV5-1 and TRBJ1-4; D uncertain. Germline assignment: CDR1 SGHRS and CDR2 YFSETQ. The CDR3 loop spans 14 amino acids. DNA for the CDR3: TGCGCCAACAGCCGGGGATTTACTAATGAAAAACTGTTTTTT. It yields the protein CANSRGFTNEKLFF.

The rearrangement uses TRBV20-1 and TRBJ1-4; TRBD1 aligns across 8 bases. Germline V gene data show CDR1 as DFQATT and CDR2 as SNEGSKA (reference sequence). V dropped 6 bases and J dropped 10; count of bases not matched to a gene: 13. CDR3 length: 14 amino acids. CDR3 in amino acids: CSAHRQGREGKLFF. CDR3 sequence (DNA): TGCAGTGCCCACCGACAGGGGCGAGAGGGAAAACTGTTTTTT.

This clonotype was counted many times. The chain links TRBV2 to TRBJ2-6; D ambiguous. CDR1 is SNHLY and CDR2 is FYNNEI in the germline V gene. V dropped 5 bases and J dropped 0 bases, with 5 bases sitting between them. The CDR3 is 14 residues long. CDR3 DNA: TGTGCCAGCAGTCCCTTCTCTGGGGCCAACGTCCTGACTTTC. Translated: CASSPFSGANVLTF.

V and J are TRBV5-1 and TRBJ2-5, with 10 bases aligning to TRBD1. The J call is in doubt because the DNA end fits TRBJ2-7 better. There are 15 residues in the CDR3. From germline, CDR1 is SGHRS and CDR2 YFSETQ. The CDR3 here is CASSLAWTGGYEQYF. The CDR3 bases are TGCGCCAGCAGCTTGGCCTGGACAGGGGGCTACGAGCAGTACTTC.

This clonotype has just one count. The chain links TRBV7-9 to TRBJ2-5; TRBD1 matches 8 bases. After removal of 5 bases from V and 5 bases from J, the junction contained 7 bases not matched to a gene. The CDR3 spans 14 residues. Germline CDR1 and CDR2: SEHNR and FQNEAQ (reference sequence). CDR3 DNA: TGTGCCAGCAGCATAATGGACAGGGCCGAGACCCAGTACTTC. Translating gives CASSIMDRAETQYF.

This clonotype was seen only a few times. CDR3 sequence (DNA): TGTGCCAGCAGCTTAGGCAATGGACAGGGGGGCGACCGGATCTATGGCTACACCTTC. The encoded protein is CASSLGNGQGGDRIYGYTF. The J gene is TRBJ1-2, the V gene TRBV11-2, with 10 positions matching TRBD1. The germline gives CDR1 SGHAT, CDR2 FQNNGV. V dropped 1 base and J dropped 4; count of bases not matched to a gene: 15. This CDR3 spans 19 amino acids.

The chain combines TRBV6-5 with TRBJ2-1; TRBD2 agrees at 8 bases. The CDR3 spans 18 residues. Per the germline V gene, CDR1 is MNHEY and CDR2 is SVGAGI. V was clipped by 2 bases and J by 2 bases; unmatched bases: 11. Here the CDR3 reads CASSYLRGTSPTYNEQFF. The CDR3 region has the DNA TGTGCCAGCAGTTACCTCCGGGGGACTAGTCCCACCTACAATGAGCAGTTCTTC.

This clonotype came up a few times. This chain links TRBV19 with TRBJ2-3; D perhaps matches TRBD2 (6 bases). Germline V gene lookup returns CDR1 LNHDA and CDR2 SQIVND (reference sequence). The CDR3 sequence is 14 residues long. The V end was cut by 2 bases, the J end by 4 bases, with 10 bases between. CDR3 amino acids: CASSIYGSSDTQYF. CDR3 DNA sequence: TGTGCCAGTAGTATATACGGGAGTTCAGATACGCAGTATTTT.

This clonotype was counted a few times. V usage is TRBV20-1 and J usage is TRBJ1-1; 7 bases match TRBD1. This CDR3 spans 15 amino acids. Germline V CDR1 and CDR2: DFQATT, SNEGSKA (reference sequence). With V trimmed by 0 bases and J by 2 bases, 6 bases remained unmatched. Here the CDR3 reads CSARDRTGFNTEAFF. DNA for the CDR3: TGCAGTGCTAGAGACCGGACAGGTTTTAACACTGAAGCTTTCTTT.

The chain joins TRBV7-2 to TRBJ1-3, with 9 bases fitting TRBD1. This CDR3 has 18 residues. Trimming removed 1 base from V and 0 bases from J; junction bases left unmatched: 7. CDR1 SGHTA and CDR2 FQGNSA come from the germline V gene. The CDR3: CASSLVGGQGISGNTIYF. CDR3 bases: TGTGCCAGCAGCTTAGTAGGGGGACAGGGAATCTCTGGAAACACCATATATTTT.

This clonotype showed up just a few times. This sequence joins TRBV6-1 and TRBJ2-3; the D gene is possibly TRBD2 (6 bases). The CDR3 has 15 amino acids. V gave up 2 bases and J gave up 2 bases, with 11 bases separating them. Germline CDR1 reads MNHNS; CDR2 reads SASEGT. CDR3 DNA sequence: TGTGCCAGCAGTGAAAGTGGACTACCCACAGATACGCAGTATTTT. Its translation is CASSESGLPTDTQYF.

This clonotype has a handful of counts. This chain uses TRBV20-1 with TRBJ2-3; 8 bases align to TRBD1. The J segment lost 1 base and the V segment lost 2 bases, leaving 5 bases of the junction unmatched. Germline assignment: CDR1 DFQATT and CDR2 SNEGSKA (reference sequence). CDR3 size: 15 residues. Here the CDR3 DNA reads TGCAGTGCTAGACCCAGGGGGCTTCGCACAGATACGCAGTATTTT. Protein product: CSARPRGLRTDTQYF.

This chain uses TRBV20-1 with TRBJ2-5, with D possibly being TRBD2 (7 bases). CDR3 length equals 15 residues. Germline CDR1 and CDR2: DFQATT and SNEGSKA (reference sequence). V lost 3 bases to trimming and J lost 1 base, with 15 bases between them. The CDR3 loop reads CSARPRGALQETQYF. As DNA, the CDR3 is TGCAGTGCTAGGCCCCGGGGGGCACTCCAAGAGACCCAGTACTTC.

The chain joins TRBV7-2 to TRBJ1-2; no clear D gene. The V end was cut by 0 bases, the J end by 5 bases, with 7 bases between. This CDR3 comprises 13 residues. Germline assignment: CDR1 SGHTA and CDR2 FQGNSA. The CDR3 bases are TGTGCCAGCAGCTTAGCCCAACAGTATGGCTACACCTTC. Residues: CASSLAQQYGYTF. The full variable domain, with the rest looked up from reference TRBV7-2 and TRBJ1-2, is GAGVSQSPSNKVTEKGKDVELRCDPISGHTALYWYRQSLGQGLEFLIYFQGNSAPDKSGLPSDRFSAERTGGSVSTLTIQRTQQEDSAVYLCASSLAQQYGYTFGSGTRLTVV.

The chain combines TRBV29-1 with TRBJ1-1; D uncertain. From germline, CDR1 is SQVTM and CDR2 ANQGSEA. V shed 3 bases and J shed 0 bases, with 11 bases lying between them. The CDR3 has 14 amino acids. The CDR3 spells CSVEPGRVNTEAFF. CDR3 coding DNA: TGCAGCGTTGAGCCTGGGCGGGTGAACACTGAAGCTTTCTTT.

The genes are TRBV20-1 and TRBJ2-7; 8 nucleotides match TRBD2. Germline values: CDR1 DFQATT, CDR2 SNEGSKA (reference sequence). The V segment lost 3 bases and the J segment 2 bases; nucleotides outside the gene matches: 3. The CDR3 is made up of 13 amino acids. The CDR3 DNA reads as TGCAGTGCTAGGGGACTAGAGACCTACGAGCAGTACTTC. This codes for CSARGLETYEQYF.

Worth noting for this clonotype: One end of the junction varies from germline; a read error may be responsible. The CDR3 sequence is CASREDGHSNYGYTF. The CDR3 DNA reads TGTGCCAGCAGGGAAGATGGACACTCTAACTATGGCTACACCTTC. The rearrangement joins TRBV6-1 to TRBJ1-2; weak D call: TRBD1 (5 bases). The CDR3 totals 15 residues. From germline, CDR1 is MNHNS and CDR2 SASEGT.

The J gene is TRBJ2-1, the V gene TRBV20-1; 13 nucleotides line up with TRBD2. Germline V gene lookup returns CDR1 DFQATT and CDR2 SNEGSKA (reference sequence). The CDR3 sequence is 15 residues long. Losses at the gene ends were 3 bases for V and 7 bases for J; bases not matched to a gene: 6. The CDR3 protein is CSARARLAGGNEQFF. CDR3 DNA sequence: TGCAGTGCTAGGGCCCGACTAGCGGGAGGAAATGAGCAGTTCTTC.

This clonotype turned up a few times. The CDR3 is CSANGVVSYEQYF. The CDR3 nucleotides are TGCAGTGCTAACGGTGTTGTTTCATACGAGCAGTACTTC. V and J are TRBV20-1 and TRBJ2-7; unclear D gene. CDR3 length: 13 residues. Germline V gene data show CDR1 as DFQATT and CDR2 as SNEGSKA (reference sequence). V was pared by 4 bases and J by 4 bases, with 14 bases between.

In this sample, this clonotype turned up a few times. The chain uses TRBV3-1 and TRBJ2-1; TRBD2 matches 14 bases. The germline V gene has CDR1 LGHDT and CDR2 YNNKEL (reference sequence). The CDR3 extends over 16 amino acids. V dropped 3 bases and J dropped 9; count of bases not matched to a gene: 7. This chain's CDR3 is CASSQTGLAGGGEQFF. As DNA, the CDR3 is TGTGCCAGCAGCCAGACCGGACTAGCGGGAGGAGGTGAGCAGTTCTTC.

In the case of this clonotype: Being one base from a much bigger clone, this may be a read error. The gene calls are TRBV28 and TRBJ1-6; 8 bases match TRBD1. CDR1 and CDR2 from the germline V gene are MDHEN and SYDVKM. The CDR3 totals 16 residues. The trim removed 6 bases at V and 0 bases at J, leaving 4 bases unmatched. In DNA form, the CDR3 reads TGTGCCAGCAGACGGACAGGGAGCTCCTATAATTCACCCCTCCACTTT. Translation gives CASRRTGSSYNSPLHF.

This chain connects TRBV20-1 to TRBJ2-3; D gene unclear. With 4 bases removed from V and 3 bases from J, the gap between germline ends came to 17 bases. The CDR3 runs to 15 residues. CDR1 and CDR2 from the germline V gene are DFQATT and SNEGSKA (reference sequence). CDR3 sequence: CSAMAYRWATDTQYF. In DNA form, the CDR3 reads TGCAGTGCTATGGCTTATCGTTGGGCAACAGATACGCAGTATTTT.

Only a few counts were recorded for this clonotype. The chain combines TRBV4-1 with TRBJ2-4; TRBD2 matches 14 bases. The length of the CDR3 is 19 residues. V was clipped by 0 bases and J by 2 bases; unmatched bases: 6. CDR1 MGHRA and CDR2 YSYEKL come from the germline V gene. CDR3 protein: CASSQDGLAGGGPKNIQYF. The CDR3 bases are TGCGCCAGCAGCCAAGATGGACTAGCGGGGGGTGGGCCCAAAAACATTCAGTACTTC.

This clonotype has more than one count but fewer than ten. This chain connects TRBV20-1 to TRBJ2-7, with 9 bases aligning to TRBD1. The CDR3 consists of 18 residues. Per the germline V gene, CDR1 is DFQATT and CDR2 is SNEGSKA (reference sequence). V gave up 0 bases and J gave up 1 base; unmatched junction bases: 13. The CDR3 sequence: CSARDPTGGPHPSYEQYF. CDR3 DNA sequence: TGCAGTGCTAGAGACCCGACAGGGGGTCCTCATCCATCCTACGAGCAGTACTTC.